The present entry profiles one T cell receptor (beta chain) with its context. Its antigen specificity is not known. The sample holds no much larger clone one base away, and base qualities are not on file. The TCR beta CDR3 regions were amplified from the RNA transcripts. The TCR CDR3 was subjected to a first round of RT-PCR using the HTBI primer set and the Qiagen OneStep RT-PCR kit. Libraries were constructed in a second round of multiplex PCR, after which size selection and purification were performed. Sequencing of the libraries was done on an Illumina HiSeq2000 using paired-end 100 bp reads. The original pipeline was this. SOAPnuke was used to process the raw data, with reads discarded if the reads contained adapters or uncalled bases, had a mean Phred below 15, or lacked an exact constant-primer or identifier match. COPE v1.2.5 was used to merge the high-quality paired reads, and each unique nucleotide sequence was defined as a clonotype. MiTCR v1.1 was used to align clonotypes to the IMGT TRBV, TRBD and TRBJ reference segments. Only V-J combinations with frequency above 0.0001, covering 99.2% of repertoires, were analysed. A TCS score was defined as the ratio of F50 (clonal expansion) to E x V (chaos), with BLOSUM62-based TCRdist applied between CDR3 peptides within each V-J. Welch's t-statistics and random forest reduced fewer than 600 V-J features to around 14, which were used in a naive Bayes classifier (R e1071). TCRdb's own reprocessing of the public reads used fastp at Q25 and MiXCR and kept productive beta chains. For every CDR3 protein sequence, its rows merge into one entry that carries the most common genes and DNA. The V and J calls and clone size are TCRdb's, not the authors'. The sample table contains fewer than 850,000 distinct CDR3 sequences; only one count was recorded for 15% to 20% of them. The top ten clones comprise about 14% of the sample.

The junction shows trimming of 8 bases on V and 10 bases on J, plus 24 bases between the germline ends. As encoded in the germline V gene, CDR1 is MNHEY while CDR2 is SVGEGT. The CDR3 covers 15 residues, taking in both the cysteine and the phenylalanine. CDR3 DNA only is kept here, 45 bases in frame from base 1. The data originate from a study of T cells in Graves' hyperthyroidism and ophthalmopathy (dated by TCRdb to the late 2010s). Study-level background: Peripheral blood samples were taken at the time of initial diagnosis, prior to any treatment. To identify TCR V-J signatures that set the groups apart, the researchers used a discovery cohort of 95 to 100 patients, made up of approximately 43 with Graves' ophthalmopathy and approximately 57 with stable Graves' hyperthyroidism. Prospective prediction of ophthalmopathy was tested in an independent validation cohort consisting of some 20 hyperthyroidism patients and some 15 patients who later progressed to ophthalmopathy. After blood sampling, hyperthyroidism patients were treated with methimazole at a starting dose of 30 mg daily, and ophthalmopathy patients were treated with high-dose intravenous methylprednisolone. The paper describes TCR Vbeta CDR3 sequencing of 140 or so peripheral blood samples, made up of 43 ophthalmopathy patients, approximately 76 hyperthyroidism patients and 17 progressor patients. In addition, the study compared T-cell repertoires in thyroid tissue and in blood from five or six Graves' hyperthyroidism patients. The approximately 90 discovery patients were randomly split 7:3 into training and test sets. Broader findings and caveats from the paper: No statistical method was used to set the sample size in advance, and investigators knew the group allocation. Most expanded thyroid clonotypes (frequency above 0.001) were also detected in blood, suggesting blood repertoires may reflect thyroid immune responses. During validation, the model predicted progression to ophthalmopathy a median of around six months ahead of onset, with approximately 70% sensitivity and around 72% specificity. In cross-validation, a model built on a 13 V-J signature told ophthalmopathy apart from stable hyperthyroidism with 85% to 90% sensitivity and about 81% specificity, and in testing the same model reached 80%/75%.

A patient counted as having stable Graves' hyperthyroidism if no progression to ophthalmopathy occurred over 18 months of follow-up. The hyperthyroidism patients were between 18 and 65 years old and newly diagnosed, with a disease duration of less than 2 months. Patients with uncontrolled infections, other autoimmune diseases, pregnancy or lactation were excluded. Clinical symptoms, serum thyroxine and TRAb, thyroid ultrasound, and orbital computed tomography formed the basis for the diagnoses. PBMCs were separated from roughly 10 ml of fresh peripheral blood using Ficoll-Paque density gradient centrifugation. Total RNA was extracted with Trizol reagent, and quality was checked on an Agilent 2100 Bioanalyzer.

Recombination connected TRBV6-2 or TRBV6-3 to TRBJ1-5, and TRBD1 may be the D gene, going by 5 matching bases. The sample comprised blood. The sequence came from a man aged 50 or older with Graves' hyperthyroidism. At the DNA level, the sequence is TGTGCCAGCTCCACCGGACACCTGAAGTTTGATCCCCAGCATTTT. This sequence encodes CASSTGHLKFDPQHF.